This T cell receptor (beta chain) emerged from a study of T cell responses to AZD1222 COVID-19 vaccine. Clones were read by immunoSEQ multiplex PCR, and TCRdb kept only the in-frame ones, dropping some. The data show some 150,000 clones, roughly 89% seen once. This sequence was found in an adult in good health. The sample was peripheral blood, taken on day 0 of AZD1222 vaccination.

The CDR3 here is CASSRTLYTEAFF. DNA for the CDR3: TGTGCCAGCAGCCGTACACTCTACACTGAAGCTTTCTTT. This chain links TRBV6-5 with TRBJ1-1; D is uncertain. The CDR3 loop spans 13 amino acids. The germline gives CDR1 MNHEY, CDR2 SVGAGI. The V end lost 6 bases, the J end lost 3 bases, and 11 bases lay between the germline ends.